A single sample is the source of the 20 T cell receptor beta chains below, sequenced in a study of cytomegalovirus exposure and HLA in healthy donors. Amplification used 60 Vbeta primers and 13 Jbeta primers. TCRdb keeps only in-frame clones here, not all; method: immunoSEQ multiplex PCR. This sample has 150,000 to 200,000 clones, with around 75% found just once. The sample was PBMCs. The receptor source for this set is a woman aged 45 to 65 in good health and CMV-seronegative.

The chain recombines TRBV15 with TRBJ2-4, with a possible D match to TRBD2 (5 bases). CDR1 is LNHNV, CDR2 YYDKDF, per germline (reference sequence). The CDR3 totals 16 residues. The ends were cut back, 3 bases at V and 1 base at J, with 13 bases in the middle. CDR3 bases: TGTGCCACCAGCAGGGGGAGTGTGGAGGCCAAAAACATTCAGTACTTC. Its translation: CATSRGSVEAKNIQYF.

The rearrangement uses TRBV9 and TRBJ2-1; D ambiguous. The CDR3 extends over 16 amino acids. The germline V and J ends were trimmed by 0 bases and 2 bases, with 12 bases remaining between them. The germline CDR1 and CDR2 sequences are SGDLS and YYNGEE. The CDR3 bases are TGTGCCAGCAGCGTAGTGGAAGCTAGGCCCTACAATGAGCAGTTCTTC. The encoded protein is CASSVVEARPYNEQFF.

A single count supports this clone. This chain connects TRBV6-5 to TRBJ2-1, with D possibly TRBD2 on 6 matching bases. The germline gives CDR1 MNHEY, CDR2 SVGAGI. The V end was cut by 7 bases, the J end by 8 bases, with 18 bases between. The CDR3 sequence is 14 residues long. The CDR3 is CASNPRRRGDEQFF. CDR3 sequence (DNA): TGTGCCAGCAACCCTCGCCGGCGGGGCGATGAGCAGTTCTTC.

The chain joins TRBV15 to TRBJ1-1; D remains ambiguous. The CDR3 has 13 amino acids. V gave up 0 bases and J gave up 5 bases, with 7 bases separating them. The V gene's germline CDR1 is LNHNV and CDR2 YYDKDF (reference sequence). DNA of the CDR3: TGTGCCACCAGCAGAGAACCCGGGACTGAAGCTTTCTTT. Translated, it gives CATSREPGTEAFF.

The DNA for the CDR3 is TGTGCCAGCAGTCCCGACAGGGGAATCTACAATGAGCAGTTCTTC. Translating gives CASSPDRGIYNEQFF. This rearrangement joins TRBV6-1 to TRBJ2-1; TRBD1 agrees at 8 bases. Germline V gene lookup returns CDR1 MNHNS and CDR2 SASEGT. V trimming: 5 bases; J trimming: 3 bases; junction bases outside the gene matches: 6. The CDR3 contains 15 residues.

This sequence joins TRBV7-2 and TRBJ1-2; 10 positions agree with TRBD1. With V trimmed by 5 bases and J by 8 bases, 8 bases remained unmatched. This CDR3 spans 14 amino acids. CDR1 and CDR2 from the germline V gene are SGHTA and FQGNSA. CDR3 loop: CASSTMTGGGGYTF. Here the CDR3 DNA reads TGTGCCAGCAGCACTATGACAGGGGGCGGGGGCTACACCTTC.

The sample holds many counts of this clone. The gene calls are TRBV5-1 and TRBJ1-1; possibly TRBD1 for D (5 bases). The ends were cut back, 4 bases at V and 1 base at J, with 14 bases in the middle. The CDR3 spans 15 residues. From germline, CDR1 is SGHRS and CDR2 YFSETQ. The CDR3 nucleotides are TGCGCCAGCAGCGAGGGGAGGACATGGAACACTGAAGCTTTCTTT. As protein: CASSEGRTWNTEAFF.

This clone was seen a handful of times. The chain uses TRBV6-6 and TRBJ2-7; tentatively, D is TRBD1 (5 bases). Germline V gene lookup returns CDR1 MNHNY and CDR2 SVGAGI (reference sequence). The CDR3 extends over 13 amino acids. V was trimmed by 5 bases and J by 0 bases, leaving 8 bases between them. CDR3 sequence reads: CASSRQFSYEQYF. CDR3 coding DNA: TGTGCCAGCAGTCGACAGTTCTCCTACGAGCAGTACTTC.

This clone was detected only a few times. The CDR3, as DNA: TGTGCCAGCAGCCTAGGGCCAGGGCGGGAGCAGTACTTC. Its protein product is CASSLGPGREQYF. The V call is TRBV7-2, the J call TRBJ2-7; a weak D match, TRBD1 (5 bases). V was clipped by 5 bases and J by 7 bases, with 15 bases between them. This CDR3 has 13 amino acids. Germline CDR1 reads SGHTA; CDR2 reads FQGNSA.

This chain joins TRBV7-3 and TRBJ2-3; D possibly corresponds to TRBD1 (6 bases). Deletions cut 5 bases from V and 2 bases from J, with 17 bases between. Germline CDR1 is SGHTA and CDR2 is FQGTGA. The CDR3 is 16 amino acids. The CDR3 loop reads CASSPWGRTHTDTQYF. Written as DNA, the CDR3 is TGTGCCAGCAGCCCCTGGGGGCGGACCCACACAGATACGCAGTATTTT.

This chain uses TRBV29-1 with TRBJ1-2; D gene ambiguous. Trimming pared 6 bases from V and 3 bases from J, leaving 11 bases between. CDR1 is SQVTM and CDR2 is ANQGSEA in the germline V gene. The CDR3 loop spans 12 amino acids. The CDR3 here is CSVRLDDYGYTF. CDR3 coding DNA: TGCAGCGTACGGCTAGACGACTATGGCTACACCTTC.

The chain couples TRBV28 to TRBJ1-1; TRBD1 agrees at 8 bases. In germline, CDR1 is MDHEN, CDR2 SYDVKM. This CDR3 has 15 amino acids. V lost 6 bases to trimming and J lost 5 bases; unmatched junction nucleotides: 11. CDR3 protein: CASSPGGQGGTEAFF. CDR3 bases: TGTGCCAGCAGCCCAGGCGGACAGGGCGGGACTGAAGCTTTCTTT.

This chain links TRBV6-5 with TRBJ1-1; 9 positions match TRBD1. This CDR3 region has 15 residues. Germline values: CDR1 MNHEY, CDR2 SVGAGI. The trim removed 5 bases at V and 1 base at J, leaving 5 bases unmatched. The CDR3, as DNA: TGTGCCAGCAGTCCGTCGGGACAGGGGAACACTGAAGCTTTCTTT. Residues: CASSPSGQGNTEAFF.

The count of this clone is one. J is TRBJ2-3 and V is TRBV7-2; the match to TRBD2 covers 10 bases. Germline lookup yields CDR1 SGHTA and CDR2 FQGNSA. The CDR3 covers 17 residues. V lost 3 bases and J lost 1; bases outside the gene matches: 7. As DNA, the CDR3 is TGTGCCAGCAGCTTGGAACTAGCGGGATTTCGCACAGATACGCAGTATTTT. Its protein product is CASSLELAGFRTDTQYF.

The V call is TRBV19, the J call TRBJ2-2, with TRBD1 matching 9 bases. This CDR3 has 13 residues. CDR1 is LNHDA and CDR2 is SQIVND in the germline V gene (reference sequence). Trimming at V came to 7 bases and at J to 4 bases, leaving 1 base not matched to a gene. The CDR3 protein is CASKTGGTGELFF. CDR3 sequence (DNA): TGTGCCAGTAAGACAGGGGGCACCGGGGAGCTGTTTTTT.

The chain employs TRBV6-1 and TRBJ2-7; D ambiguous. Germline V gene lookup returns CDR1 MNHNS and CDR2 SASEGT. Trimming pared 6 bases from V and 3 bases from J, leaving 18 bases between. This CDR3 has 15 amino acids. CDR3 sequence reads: CASRVFLGSFYEQYF. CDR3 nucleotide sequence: TGTGCCAGCAGGGTTTTCCTGGGCAGCTTCTACGAGCAGTACTTC.

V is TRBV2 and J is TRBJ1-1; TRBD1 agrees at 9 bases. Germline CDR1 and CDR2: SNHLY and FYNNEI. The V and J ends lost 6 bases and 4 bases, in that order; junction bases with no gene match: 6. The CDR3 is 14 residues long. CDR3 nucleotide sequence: TGTGCCAGCAGCGGGGACAGGGTTATCACTGAAGCTTTCTTT. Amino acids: CASSGDRVITEAFF. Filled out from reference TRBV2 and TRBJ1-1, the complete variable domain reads EPEVTQTPSHQVTQMGQEVILRCVPISNHLYFYWYRQILGQKVEFLVSFYNNEISEKSEIFDDQFSVERPDGSNFTLKIRSTKLEDSAMYFCASSGDRVITEAFFGQGTRLTVV.

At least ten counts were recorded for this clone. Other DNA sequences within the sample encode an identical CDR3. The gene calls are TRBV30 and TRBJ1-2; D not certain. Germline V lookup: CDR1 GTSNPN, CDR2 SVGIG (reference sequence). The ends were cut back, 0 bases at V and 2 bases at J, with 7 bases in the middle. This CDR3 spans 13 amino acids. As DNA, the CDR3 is TGTGCCTGGAGTGTCGAAGCAAACTATGGCTACACCTTC. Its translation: CAWSVEANYGYTF.

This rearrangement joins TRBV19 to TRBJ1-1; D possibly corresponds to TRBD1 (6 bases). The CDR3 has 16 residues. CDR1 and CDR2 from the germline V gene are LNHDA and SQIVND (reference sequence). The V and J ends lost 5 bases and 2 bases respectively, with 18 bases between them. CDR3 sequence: CASSPMPGHPNTEAFF. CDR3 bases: TGTGCCAGTAGTCCAATGCCGGGACATCCCAACACTGAAGCTTTCTTT.

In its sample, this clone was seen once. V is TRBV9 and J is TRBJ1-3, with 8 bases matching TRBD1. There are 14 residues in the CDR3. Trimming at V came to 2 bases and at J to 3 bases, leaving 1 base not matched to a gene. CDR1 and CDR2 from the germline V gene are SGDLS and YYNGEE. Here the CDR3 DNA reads TGTGCCAGCAGCGTCGACAGGGGTGGAAACACCATATATTTT. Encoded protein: CASSVDRGGNTIYF.